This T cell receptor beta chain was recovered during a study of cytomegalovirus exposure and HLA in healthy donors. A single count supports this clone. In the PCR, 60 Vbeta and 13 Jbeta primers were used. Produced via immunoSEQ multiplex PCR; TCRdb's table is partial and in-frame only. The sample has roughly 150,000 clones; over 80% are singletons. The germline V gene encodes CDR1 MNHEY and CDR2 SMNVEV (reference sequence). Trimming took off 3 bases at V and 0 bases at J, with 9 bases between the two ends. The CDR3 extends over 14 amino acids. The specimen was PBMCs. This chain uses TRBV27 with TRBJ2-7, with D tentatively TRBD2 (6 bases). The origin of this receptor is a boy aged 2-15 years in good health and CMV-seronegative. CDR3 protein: CASSLGGSSYEQYF. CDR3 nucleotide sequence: TGTGCCAGCAGTTTGGGAGGTAGCTCCTACGAGCAGTACTTC.